This T cell receptor beta chain was captured by sequencing in a study of blood T cell repertoires in COVID-19. In the study's own analysis: Estimates of nucleated cell counts were drawn from the amplification of reference gene primers. Sequenced by immunoSEQ multiplex PCR; TCRdb stores in-frame clones only, minus some. V, J and clone size were drawn from that table, and D and trimming were deduced from the DNA. The table includes over 85,000 clones, around 87% detected once. V dropped 5 bases and J dropped 6; count of bases not matched to a gene: 7. This CDR3 has 15 amino acids. CDR1 is LNHDA, CDR2 SQIVND, per germline (reference sequence). The table lists this clone with a few counts.

The chain is built from TRBV19 and TRBJ2-5, with TRBD1 matching 12 bases. Sequenced material: peripheral blood. This sequence was found in a man in his fifties with active or convalescent COVID-19. The CDR3 sequence: CASSAGTGGRKTQYF. CDR3 nucleotide sequence: TGTGCCAGTAGTGCCGGGACAGGGGGCAGGAAGACCCAGTACTTC.